The 21 T cell receptor beta chains below were found in one sample sequenced in a study of blood T cell repertoires in COVID-19. Some clones are missing from TCRdb's copy, which holds only in-frame ones; the method was immunoSEQ multiplex PCR. The table records about 60,000 clones, 70% to 90% of them present only once. Sequencing was performed on peripheral blood. The receptors come from a man in his sixties or seventies with acute or convalescent COVID-19.

This clone was recorded a few times. V and J are TRBV19 and TRBJ1-6; 7 nucleotides line up with TRBD1. Losses at the gene ends were 8 bases for V and 4 bases for J; bases not matched to a gene: 8. The germline CDR1 and CDR2 sequences are LNHDA and SQIVND (reference sequence). This CDR3 is built from 15 residues. CDR3 amino acids: CASGSGQSYNSPLHF. For the CDR3, the DNA is TGTGCCAGTGGATCGGGACAGTCGTATAATTCACCCCTCCACTTT.

This clone was counted a few times. The V and J genes are TRBV5-1 and TRBJ2-7; D possibly corresponds to TRBD1 (6 bases). The germline V and J ends were trimmed by 2 bases and 4 bases, with 13 bases remaining between them. CDR3 length: 14 residues. CDR1 is SGHRS, CDR2 YFSETQ, per germline. Here the CDR3 DNA reads TGCGCCAGCAGCTTTAAGGGGGACGAGTACGAGCAGTACTTC. Translating gives CASSFKGDEYEQYF.

V is TRBV19 and J is TRBJ2-1; 8 bases map to TRBD2. Germline CDR1 and CDR2: LNHDA and SQIVND (reference sequence). This CDR3 spans 14 amino acids. Trimming at V came to 6 bases and at J to 9 bases, leaving 10 bases not matched to a gene. The CDR3 sequence is CASRAGGRGGEQFF. The CDR3 DNA reads as TGTGCCAGTAGGGCGGGGGGCCGAGGGGGTGAGCAGTTCTTC.

The chain has TRBV4-1 and TRBJ1-4; 11 bases match TRBD1. The germline V gene has CDR1 MGHRA and CDR2 YSYEKL. This CDR3 region has 19 residues. The junction had 13 bases not matched to a gene; V was cut back by 1 base and J by 6 bases. The DNA for the CDR3 is TGCGCCAGCAGCCAAGCCCTTAGGACAGGGGGCCGGTGGGATGAAAAACTGTTTTTT. Its translation is CASSQALRTGGRWDEKLFF.

J is TRBJ1-3 and V is TRBV14; the match to TRBD1 covers 9 bases. Germline V lookup: CDR1 SGHDN, CDR2 FVKESK. The V gene end was trimmed by 4 bases and the J gene end by 4 bases; junction bases not matched to a gene: 2. CDR3 length: 14 residues. The CDR3 bases are TGTGCCAGCAGCCGGACAGGGGTAGGAAACACCATATATTTT. Its protein product is CASSRTGVGNTIYF.

The chain is built from TRBV5-1 and TRBJ1-2; D is unresolved. Looked up from germline, CDR1 is SGHRS and CDR2 is YFSETQ. The CDR3 sequence is 13 residues long. V was shortened by 0 bases and J by 7 bases, with 10 bases between the two germline ends. DNA for the CDR3: TGCGCCAGCAGCTTGGAAAATCGCGGTGGCTACACCTTC. This codes for CASSLENRGGYTF.

The chain links TRBV6-5 to TRBJ1-5; 9 positions match TRBD1. This CDR3 spans 14 amino acids. J was trimmed by 11 bases and V by 5 bases; bases with no gene match: 10. Germline V gene data show CDR1 as MNHEY and CDR2 as SVGAGI. This CDR3 reads CASSRTGGAMAQHF. The DNA for the CDR3 is TGTGCCAGCAGTCGAACAGGGGGCGCAATGGCCCAGCATTTT.

The chain is built from TRBV18 and TRBJ1-2, with TRBD1 matching over 8 bases. This CDR3 spans 15 amino acids. Trimming at V came to 6 bases and at J to 4 bases, leaving 10 bases not matched to a gene. Germline V gives CDR1 KGHSH, CDR2 LQKENI. The CDR3 DNA sequence: TGTGCCAGCTCGCCGACAGGGGATGTTACCTATGGCTACACCTTC. Its protein is CASSPTGDVTYGYTF.

This clone occurred once. This sequence joins TRBV15 and TRBJ1-6; D is unclear. CDR1 is LNHNV and CDR2 is YYDKDF in the germline V gene (reference sequence). Trimming took off 6 bases at V and 9 bases at J, with 15 bases between the two ends. The CDR3 sequence is 14 residues long. CDR3 sequence (DNA): TGTGCCACCAGTCCCCACGAGGTTGGTTCACCCCTCCACTTT. It is translated as CATSPHEVGSPLHF.

V is TRBV2 and J is TRBJ1-4, with a weak D call TRBD1 (6 bases). The V gene's germline CDR1 is SNHLY and CDR2 FYNNEI. This CDR3 spans 15 amino acids. V dropped 3 bases and J dropped 1 base, with 9 bases sitting between them. CDR3 amino acids: CASSDFRGTNEKLFF. CDR3 coding DNA: TGTGCCAGCAGTGACTTCAGGGGAACTAATGAAAAACTGTTTTTT.

This chain joins TRBV29-1 and TRBJ2-1, with TRBD1 matching 10 bases. The CDR3 is 13 amino acids. From germline, CDR1 is SQVTM and CDR2 ANQGSEA. V was clipped by 7 bases and J by 7 bases; unmatched bases: 7. DNA of the CDR3: TGCAGCGGACAGGGGGCGTTGGAAAATGAGCAGTTCTTC. As protein: CSGQGALENEQFF.

The chain carries TRBV24-1 and TRBJ2-7; TRBD1 is a possible D gene (6 bases). This CDR3 comprises 14 residues. Per the germline V gene, CDR1 is KGHDR and CDR2 is SFDVKD. CDR3 DNA sequence: TGTGCTTTACCGGGACAAACAAATTTCTACGAGCAGTACTTC. This sequence encodes CALPGQTNFYEQYF.

V is TRBV18 and J is TRBJ1-2; D is perhaps TRBD1 (5 bases). CDR3 length: 14 residues. The germline V and J ends were trimmed by 4 bases and 1 base, with 10 bases remaining between them. Germline CDR1 is KGHSH and CDR2 is LQKENI. The CDR3 here is CASSLTDLNYGYTF. CDR3 coding DNA: TGTGCCAGCTCACTGACAGATCTTAACTATGGCTACACCTTC.

The V gene is TRBV6-6, the J gene TRBJ1-1; 9 bases align to TRBD1. Trimming took 7 bases from V and 4 from J; bases not matched to a gene: 10. This CDR3 contains 15 residues. The germline V gene encodes CDR1 MNHNY and CDR2 SVGAGI (reference sequence). CDR3 protein: CASTQQGALGTEAFF. CDR3 bases: TGTGCCAGCACCCAACAGGGGGCGCTTGGCACTGAAGCTTTCTTT.

This clone was seen just once. An end of the junction differs from the germline gene, which may be a read error. The J gene is TRBJ2-1, the V gene TRBV29-1, with D perhaps TRBD1 (5 bases). CDR1 SQVTM and CDR2 ANQGSEA come from the germline V gene. CDR3 length equals 16 residues. CDR3 in DNA: TGCAGCGTCCAATCCCCCGAGGCAGGGATCATCAATCAGCAGTTCTTC. Protein product: CSVQSPEAGIINQQFF.

In its sample, this clone was seen a few times. The chain carries TRBV7-3 and TRBJ2-5; no clear D gene. The CDR3 contains 13 residues. The V end was cut by 4 bases, the J end by 0 bases, with 6 bases between. Germline V gene data show CDR1 as SGHTA and CDR2 as FQGTGA. CDR3 sequence reads: CASSSGYQETQYF. CDR3 DNA sequence: TGTGCCAGCAGCTCAGGATACCAAGAGACCCAGTACTTC.

This clone was recorded a few times. This sequence joins TRBV2 and TRBJ2-7; D unresolved. This CDR3 has 11 residues. V dropped 5 bases and J dropped 6 bases, with 8 bases sitting between them. The V gene's germline CDR1 is SNHLY and CDR2 FYNNEI. CDR3 in amino acids: CASSIIVEQYF. The CDR3 bases are TGTGCCAGCAGTATTATTGTCGAGCAGTACTTC.

This clone was counted between two and nine times. V gene TRBV15 combines with J gene TRBJ2-1, with 10 bases identical to TRBD2. CDR3 length: 17 amino acids. V shed 0 bases and J 4 bases; nucleotides not matched to a gene: 6. The germline CDR1 and CDR2 sequences are LNHNV and YYDKDF (reference sequence). CDR3 DNA: TGTGCCACCAGCAGAGAAGTAGCGGGGGGCCGGTACAATGAGCAGTTCTTC. As protein: CATSREVAGGRYNEQFF.

In DNA, the CDR3 is TGTGCCAGTAGTATAAATCGGGGGATGAGATACGAGCAGTACTTC. Protein: CASSINRGMRYEQYF. The chain has TRBV19 and TRBJ2-7, with D possibly TRBD2 on 6 matching bases. Germline CDR1 and CDR2: LNHDA and SQIVND (reference sequence). CDR3 length equals 15 residues. The V and J ends lost 2 bases and 4 bases respectively, with 15 bases between them.

CDR3 sequence (DNA): TGTGCCAGCAGCGTAGATAGGGACAGGGCCTCACGTACGCAGTATTTT. Encoded protein: CASSVDRDRASRTQYF. This chain uses TRBV9 with TRBJ2-3; TRBD1 matches 9 bases. The CDR3 is made up of 16 amino acids. CDR1 is SGDLS, CDR2 YYNGEE, per germline. Trimming took 0 bases from V and 8 from J; bases not matched to a gene: 10.

This chain connects TRBV15 to TRBJ1-1, with 7 bases identical to TRBD1. Germline-derived CDR1 and CDR2 are LNHNV and YYDKDF (reference sequence). The CDR3 covers 15 residues. J lost 4 bases, V lost 5 bases, and 10 bases had no gene match. This CDR3 is CATSSRDRAGTEAFF. CDR3 DNA sequence: TGTGCCACCAGCTCCCGTGACAGGGCGGGCACTGAAGCTTTCTTT.